These T cell receptor beta chains were read from a single sample in a study of monozygotic twins with inflammatory bowel disease. TCRdb re-called the 5' RACE reads; one entry per CDR3 protein, DNA not given. With about 300,000 distinct CDR3 sequences in the sample, the ten largest clones hold roughly 5.8%. Sequencing was carried out using blood. These receptors were obtained from a human donor with ulcerative colitis or Crohn's disease, or a healthy co-twin of an affected twin (not recorded which). CDR3s include the opening cysteine and the closing phenylalanine or tryptophan.

CATSREPDQNYEQYF	TRBV15	TRBJ2-7
CASSPRDRWASGNTIYF	TRBV6-1	TRBJ1-3
CATSSRSSDTQYF	TRBV15	TRBJ2-3
CASSPASGMTYNEQFF	TRBV18	TRBJ2-1
CASSLGTLRSNQPQHF	TRBV7-9	TRBJ1-5
CASLRRGMETQYF	TRBV28	TRBJ2-5
CASSDFRVFSSPLHF	TRBV7-2	TRBJ1-6
CSARVVSEQYF	TRBV20-1	TRBJ2-7
CASSAGGSGNTIYF	TRBV10-1	TRBJ1-3
CSVAPGTVSSYGYTF	TRBV29-1	TRBJ1-2
CASSPRQGYNSPLHF	TRBV27	TRBJ1-6
CATSRGGTSGNEQFF	TRBV15	TRBJ2-1
CASSAGGTGGLETQYF	TRBV25-1	TRBJ2-5
CASLQRGSYNEQFF	TRBV28	TRBJ2-1
CASSYQSAGAGAGYTF	TRBV6-5	TRBJ1-2
CASSFHRASEMTSTDTQYF	TRBV27	TRBJ2-3
CASSTIIGTDTQYF	TRBV12-3/TRBV12-4	TRBJ2-3
CASSLVVYSYNEQFF	TRBV5-1	TRBJ2-1
CASSSPPHEQYF	TRBV28	TRBJ2-7
CASSPLRVGKSYEQYF	TRBV18	TRBJ2-7
CASSQIRDRSYEQYF	TRBV3-1	TRBJ2-7
CASSFGGFVYEQYF	TRBV6-2/TRBV6-3	TRBJ2-7
CASSTYSPRGVGELFF	TRBV27	TRBJ2-2
CASSLALSRAGRNYGYTF	TRBV5-1	TRBJ1-2